This TCR beta chain was recovered during a study of blood T cell repertoires in COVID-19. Looking at the study overall: Samples came from the United States, Italy and Spain, spanning acute and convalescent COVID-19. PBMCs, B-cell-depleted T cells, or T cells provided the cDNA or gDNA that made up the material.

Germline V CDR1 and CDR2: SGHVS, FQNEAQ. Trimming took off 8 bases at V and 3 bases at J, with 20 bases between the two ends. This CDR3 region has 16 residues. As originally analysed: Quantification of nucleated cells was approximated via reference gene primer amplification. Method: immunoSEQ multiplex PCR; TCRdb's copy keeps in-frame clones and lacks some. The DNA was the basis for D and trimming; V, J and clone size are from that table. In the table there are 120,000 to 150,000 clones, around three quarters of which are singletons. This clonotype originated in a man aged 50 to 60 with acute or convalescent COVID-19. The sample taken for sequencing was peripheral blood. V is TRBV7-8 and J is TRBJ2-1; D perhaps matches TRBD1 (5 bases). As DNA, the CDR3 is TGTGCCAGCGCTCAAGCGACGCAGGGTTACTACAATGAGCAGTTCTTC. Residues: CASAQATQGYYNEQFF.